This is a list of T cell receptor beta chains from one sample in a study of early T cells in non-severe SARS-CoV-2 infection. Via MiXCR, TCRdb re-called the 5' RACE reads, giving one row per CDR3 protein. The sample lists about 100,000 distinct CDR3 sequences, 9.5% to 13% seen once, with less than 3.5% in the top ten. Sample: whole blood. All receptors derive from an adult who was a healthcare worker with PCR-confirmed SARS-CoV-2 infection or an uninfected control (not recorded which). Each CDR3 is given with its conserved first and last residue. D genes are given only for firm matches. Only part of the rows carry a size: once, few, many, or a class if the clone is expanded.

TRBV7-6,-,TRBJ2-6,TRBD1,TGTGCCAGCAGACCTACAGGGACAGCTGGGGCCAACGTCCTGACTTTC,CASRPTGTAGANVLTF
TRBV3-1,few,TRBJ2-2,-,TGTGCCAGCAGCAAGACTAGTTTGGTCACCGGGGAGCTGTTTTTT,CASSKTSLVTGELFF
TRBV2,many,TRBJ2-4,TRBD2,TGTGCCAGCAGTGAAGGGCTAGCGGGATGGCTAGACATTCAGTACTTC,CASSEGLAGWLDIQYF
TRBV29-1,-,TRBJ2-1,-,TGCAGCGTCTCCGGGATCTACAGAGAGCAGTTCTTC,CSVSGIYREQFF
TRBV29-1,-,TRBJ1-5,-,TGCAGCGTTGTAGGAGGAAGCAATCAGCCCCAGCATTTT,CSVVGGSNQPQHF
TRBV28,many,TRBJ2-5,-,TGTGCCAGCAGTTTGGGAGGACCGGGCCAAGAGACCCAGTACTTC,CASSLGGPGQETQYF
TRBV3-1,many,TRBJ1-1,TRBD1,TGTGCCAGCACCAAAGGCGGGACAGGACTCACTGAAGCTTTCTTT,CASTKGGTGLTEAFF
TRBV28,many,TRBJ1-5,-,TGTGCCAGCAGACCTCCGGGGGATCAGCCCCAGCATTTT,CASRPPGDQPQHF
TRBV27,-,TRBJ2-7,-,TGTGCCAGCAGTCCCCCAGTCCCCTACGAGCAGTACTTC,CASSPPVPYEQYF
TRBV5-5,-,TRBJ1-5,-,TGTGCCAGCAGCCTGACAGAGTATAGCAATCAGCCCCAGCATTTT,CASSLTEYSNQPQHF
TRBV12-3/TRBV12-4,many,TRBJ1-3,-,TGTGCCAGCAGTTTGGTGGGATATGATGGAAACACCATATATTTT,CASSLVGYDGNTIYF
TRBV6-5,-,TRBJ1-1,-,TGTGCCAGCAGTCTAAGACAGAGCACTGAAGCTTTCTTT,CASSLRQSTEAFF
TRBV5-1,once,TRBJ1-4,TRBD1,TGCGCCAGCAGCCCGGGACAGGATTTTGAAAAACTGATTTTT,CASSPGQDFEKLIF
TRBV20-1,many,TRBJ2-5,-,TGCAGTGCTACCGGGGTGGGACTCCCAAAGGGGGAGACCCAGTACTTC,CSATGVGLPKGETQYF
TRBV5-1,few,TRBJ2-1,-,TGCGCCAGCAGCCCGCCCGGCGGGTTCTACAATGAGCAGTTCTTC,CASSPPGGFYNEQFF
TRBV27,few,TRBJ1-2,-,TGTGCCAGCACCCGACCGGGCTTACCGAACTATGGCTACACCTTC,CASTRPGLPNYGYTF
TRBV20-1,-,TRBJ2-1,-,TGCAGTGCCTCCTCCGTGGGCGATGAGCAGTTCTTC,CSASSVGDEQFF
TRBV5-5,-,TRBJ1-2,-,TGTGCCAGCAGCCAAGGTCCGGGTGTCGGCTACACCTTC,CASSQGPGVGYTF
TRBV11-3,few,TRBJ2-7,-,TGTGCCAGCAGCGTTGGTGTGGGGGCCGAGCAGTACTTC,CASSVGVGAEQYF
TRBV25-1,few,TRBJ2-3,-,TGTGCCAGCAGTGCACCGGGCCTTACTAGTACGCAGTATTTT,CASSAPGLTSTQYF
TRBV7-9,-,TRBJ1-3,-,TGTGCCAGCAGCCCTGCTAAAAGAGTCAGCTCTGGAAACACCATATATTTT,CASSPAKRVSSGNTIYF
TRBV28,few,TRBJ2-1,TRBD2,TGTGCCAGCAGTTTGACTAGCGGGCTTGAGCAGTTCTTC,CASSLTSGLEQFF
TRBV10-3,-,TRBJ2-3,-,TGTGCCATCAGTGAGGTTGCGAAGACTAGCACAGATACGCAGTATTTT,CAISEVAKTSTDTQYF
TRBV7-9,-,TRBJ2-3,-,TGTGCCGGGGGGGGACACTACACAGATACGCAGTATTTT,CAGGGHYTDTQYF